Given below is one T cell receptor beta chain in context. Its cognate antigen is unknown. PCR was performed using 60 Vbeta and 13 Jbeta primers. Only in-frame clones appear in the TCRdb table, and some are missing; sequencing was by immunoSEQ multiplex PCR. The sample lists about 200,000 clones, more than 65% occurring once. The sample belongs to a study of cytomegalovirus exposure and HLA in healthy donors. Findings and caveats of the study: Cytomegalovirus-associated status was assigned to fewer than 200 TCR beta chains. When presence/absence was analysed, sequencing depth was taken to be roughly uniform across donors.

As for the donors, each was a healthy bone marrow donor. The clonotype comes from a man aged 18 to 30 in good health and CMV-seronegative. The specimen was PBMCs.

CDR3: CASSLGQSPEQYF. CDR3 DNA sequence: TGCGCCAGCAGCTTGGGGCAGTCGCCCGAGCAGTACTTC. V gene TRBV5-1 combines with J gene TRBJ2-7; D remains ambiguous. The CDR3 consists of 13 residues. CDR1 and CDR2 (germline): SGHRS, YFSETQ. Trimming took off 0 bases at V and 6 bases at J, with 10 bases between the two ends.